A single sample gave rise to the 25 T cell receptor beta chains below, sequenced in a study of T cell responses to AZD1222 COVID-19 vaccine. Libraries were prepared by immunoSEQ multiplex PCR; TCRdb keeps only in-frame clonotypes and omits some of them. The sample consists of roughly 140,000 clones, more than 85% of them appearing once. Sequenced material: peripheral blood, taken after recovery from COVID-19. These receptors were collected from an adult who had recovered from COVID-19.

This chain connects TRBV19 to TRBJ2-2, with 7 bases fitting TRBD1. Trimming removed 5 bases from V and 3 bases from J; junction bases left unmatched: 6. The CDR3 consists of 15 residues. The germline V gene has CDR1 LNHDA and CDR2 SQIVND (reference sequence). CDR3: CASSFRDRYTGELFF. In DNA, the CDR3 is TGTGCCAGTAGTTTCAGGGACAGATACACCGGGGAGCTGTTTTTT.

V usage is TRBV27 and J usage is TRBJ1-2; possibly TRBD1 for D (5 bases). CDR3 length: 15 amino acids. In germline, CDR1 is MNHEY, CDR2 SMNVEV (reference sequence). Trimming shortened V by 2 bases and J by 0 bases, and 10 bases separated the two germline ends. The CDR3 region has the DNA TGTGCCAGCAGTTTAGGGACGGGAGCTAACTATGGCTACACCTTC. As protein: CASSLGTGANYGYTF.

The chain couples TRBV2 to TRBJ2-2; D is undetermined. The V end was cut by 7 bases, the J end by 0 bases, with 12 bases between. CDR1 is SNHLY and CDR2 is FYNNEI in the germline V gene. The CDR3 has 15 amino acids. CDR3 nucleotide sequence: TGTGCCAGCACCGTCGCCCTAGCGAACACCGGGGAGCTGTTTTTT. Protein sequence: CASTVALANTGELFF. The whole variable domain, filled in from reference TRBV2 and TRBJ2-2, reads EPEVTQTPSHQVTQMGQEVILRCVPISNHLYFYWYRQILGQKVEFLVSFYNNEISEKSEIFDDQFSVERPDGSNFTLKIRSTKLEDSAMYFCASTVALANTGELFFGEGSRLTVL.

This chain connects TRBV7-8 to TRBJ1-3, with D unresolved. Germline V gene lookup returns CDR1 SGHVS and CDR2 FQNEAQ. The CDR3 loop spans 13 amino acids. The germline V and J ends were trimmed by 4 bases and 4 bases, with 8 bases remaining between them. The CDR3 DNA follows: TGTGCCAGCAGCTACCTACAGGGAAACACCATATATTTT. Its protein product is CASSYLQGNTIYF.

The chain couples TRBV3-1 (or the pseudogene TRBV3-2) to TRBJ1-6; D ambiguous. V lost 5 bases, J lost 0 bases, and 8 bases lay in between. Germline V CDR1 and CDR2: LGHDT, YNNKEL (reference sequence). The CDR3 sequence is 15 residues long. The CDR3 DNA reads as TGTGCCAGCAGCACCCCGAGCTCCTATAATTCACCCCTCCACTTT. Translation: CASSTPSSYNSPLHF.

V and J are TRBV19 and TRBJ1-5; D unresolved. The CDR3 is made up of 15 amino acids. Germline CDR1 reads LNHDA; CDR2 reads SQIVND (reference sequence). The ends were cut back, 6 bases at V and 4 bases at J, with 16 bases in the middle. The CDR3 sequence: CASRHGRGPNQPQHF. The CDR3 nucleotides are TGTGCCAGTAGACACGGAAGAGGCCCGAATCAGCCCCAGCATTTT. Looking up the rest from reference TRBV19 and TRBJ1-5 gives the full variable domain: DGGITQSPKYLFRKEGQNVTLSCEQNLNHDAMYWYRQDPGQGLRLIYYSQIVNDFQKGDIAEGYSVSREKKESFPLTVTSAQKNPTAFYLCASRHGRGPNQPQHFGDGTRLSIL.

This clone was counted between two and nine times. The chain is built from TRBV5-8 and TRBJ1-2; 7 bases agree with TRBD1. The V and J ends lost 1 base and 4 bases, in that order; junction bases with no gene match: 16. Germline CDR1 and CDR2: SGHTS and YDEGEE. The CDR3 has 18 residues. The CDR3 loop reads CASSLSHGSDRVRYGYTF. The DNA for the CDR3 is TGTGCCAGCAGCTTGTCCCACGGGTCCGACAGGGTTCGCTATGGCTACACCTTC.

This clone was observed a handful of times. The V gene is TRBV5-6, the J gene TRBJ2-7, with TRBD2 matching 7 bases. The CDR3 has 15 amino acids. Germline assignment: CDR1 SGHDT and CDR2 YYEEEE. With 6 bases clipped from V and 1 base from J, the junction kept 10 bases outside the gene matches. The CDR3 sequence is CASNSVGGTSYEQYF. CDR3 DNA: TGTGCCAGCAACTCGGTGGGAGGGACTTCCTACGAGCAGTACTTC.

The chain uses TRBV7-2 and TRBJ2-2, with TRBD2 identical over 9 bases. Germline CDR1 SGHTA, CDR2 FQGNSA. The length of the CDR3 is 15 residues. With 2 bases clipped from V and 4 bases from J, the junction kept 2 bases outside the gene matches. In DNA form, the CDR3 reads TGTGCCAGCAGCTTACGACTAGCGGTCACCGGGGAGCTGTTTTTT. The encoded protein is CASSLRLAVTGELFF.

This clone came up a few times. The chain joins TRBV21-1 to TRBJ1-1; TRBD1, the table's D call, was not compared with the DNA. TRBV21-1 has pseudogene status. The CDR3 has 16 residues. The CDR3, as DNA: TGTGCCAGCAGCAAAGTGGGACAGAACTTGAACACTGAAGCTTTCTTT. Amino acid sequence: CASSKVGQNLNTEAFF.

This chain connects TRBV12-3 or TRBV12-4 to TRBJ2-1; D gene unclear. The germline V and J ends were trimmed by 6 bases and 4 bases, with 4 bases remaining between them. The CDR3 runs to 11 residues. The CDR3 DNA reads TGTGCCAGCAGCTCGTACAATGAGCAGTTCTTC. Translated, it gives CASSSYNEQFF.

The chain recombines TRBV6-5 with TRBJ1-5; possibly TRBD1 for D (5 bases). This CDR3 has 15 amino acids. Trimming removed 6 bases at V and 6 bases at J, with 18 bases between. CDR1 MNHEY and CDR2 SVGAGI come from the germline V gene. The CDR3 loop is CASSPQGVEGQPQHF. CDR3 nucleotide sequence: TGTGCCAGCAGCCCCCAAGGGGTAGAGGGTCAGCCCCAGCATTTT.

The chain is built from TRBV29-1 and TRBJ2-5, with D hard to call. Trimming shortened V by 3 bases and J by 2 bases, and 10 bases separated the two germline ends. The germline CDR1 and CDR2 sequences are SQVTM and ANQGSEA. CDR3 length: 13 amino acids. CDR3 protein: CSVDTDTQETQYF. In DNA, the CDR3 is TGCAGCGTTGATACGGATACTCAAGAGACCCAGTACTTC.

DNA of the CDR3: TGTGCCAGCAGTTACTCGAGCGGAGTGAACACTGAAGCTTTCTTT. Amino acids: CASSYSSGVNTEAFF. The chain is built from TRBV6-5 and TRBJ1-1; no clear D gene. CDR1 is MNHEY, CDR2 SVGAGI, per germline. The CDR3 runs 15 residues. V shed 0 bases and J shed 0 bases, with 8 bases lying between them.

The chain has TRBV30 and TRBJ1-1; D is perhaps TRBD1 (5 bases). Germline lookup yields CDR1 GTSNPN and CDR2 SVGIG (reference sequence). Trimming stripped 1 base from V and 2 bases from J, with 14 bases between. The CDR3 length is 15 residues. The CDR3 reads CAWSDSWGDNTEAFF. CDR3 coding DNA: TGTGCCTGGAGTGACTCCTGGGGGGACAACACTGAAGCTTTCTTT.

The chain employs TRBV14 and TRBJ2-1; TRBD1 is a possible D gene (5 bases). The CDR3 has 14 amino acids. Trimming pared 4 bases from V and 10 bases from J, leaving 17 bases between. Germline V gene data show CDR1 as SGHDN and CDR2 as FVKESK. CDR3: CASSLRSAQVEQFF. The CDR3 DNA follows: TGTGCCAGCAGCCTCAGAAGCGCACAGGTCGAGCAGTTCTTC. Full variable domain (remainder filled in from reference TRBV14 and TRBJ2-1): EAGVTQFPSHSVIEKGQTVTLRCDPISGHDNLYWYRRVMGKEIKFLLHFVKESKQDESGMPNNRFLAERTGGTYSTLKVQPAELEDSGVYFCASSLRSAQVEQFFGPGTRLTVL.

CDR3 loop: CASSKKFSGNTIYF. CDR3 sequence (DNA): TGTGCCAGCAGCAAAAAGTTCTCTGGAAACACCATATATTTT. The chain uses TRBV5-4 and TRBJ1-3, with D unresolved. Trimming stripped 4 bases from V and 0 bases from J, with 8 bases between. Germline V gene lookup returns CDR1 SGHNT and CDR2 YYREEE (reference sequence). The CDR3 runs to 14 residues.

The rearrangement links TRBV11-3 to TRBJ2-1, with 14 bases identical to TRBD2. The CDR3 loop spans 16 amino acids. V gave up 5 bases and J gave up 2 bases; unmatched junction bases: 2. Germline V gene sequence: CDR1 SGHNT, CDR2 YENEEA. The CDR3 sequence is CASSQTSGRAYNEQFF. CDR3 nucleotides: TGTGCCAGCAGCCAGACTAGCGGGAGGGCCTACAATGAGCAGTTCTTC.

The rearrangement uses TRBV13 and TRBJ2-7, with 13 bases aligning to TRBD2. V shed 4 bases, J shed 0 bases, and the junction held 3 bases outside the gene matches. The CDR3 is made up of 16 amino acids. CDR1 and CDR2 from the germline V gene are PRHDT and FYEKMQ (reference sequence). CDR3 loop: CASSSRTSGSSYEQYF. In DNA form, the CDR3 reads TGTGCCAGCAGCTCTCGGACTAGCGGGAGCTCCTACGAGCAGTACTTC.

V gene TRBV10-3 combines with J gene TRBJ2-7; TRBD2 agrees at 7 bases. Germline values: CDR1 ENHRY, CDR2 SYGVKD. The CDR3 is 14 amino acids. V dropped 2 bases and J dropped 4; count of bases not matched to a gene: 5. CDR3 sequence (DNA): TGTGCCATCAGTGAGCAAGCGGGGAAATACGAGCAGTACTTC. Amino acid sequence: CAISEQAGKYEQYF.

Written as DNA, the CDR3 is TGTGCCAGCAGTTGGGAGCCGGCGGGAGGCGGTAGTAATGAGCAGTTCTTC. Translating it yields CASSWEPAGGGSNEQFF. The V and J genes are TRBV5-6 and TRBJ2-1, with 8 nucleotides matching TRBD2. The CDR3 spans 17 residues. Germline CDR1 and CDR2: SGHDT and YYEEEE. With V trimmed by 5 bases and J by 7 bases, 17 bases remained unmatched.

The chain carries TRBV18 and TRBJ2-1, with D possibly being TRBD2 (5 bases). The germline gives CDR1 KGHSH, CDR2 LQKENI. This CDR3 contains 16 residues. V lost 2 bases and J 7 bases, leaving 18 bases between the germline ends. DNA for the CDR3: TGTGCCAGCTCACCAGGACCTCCGCTAGCTAGGAATGAGCAGTTCTTC. Amino acid sequence: CASSPGPPLARNEQFF.

The rearrangement links TRBV6-2 or TRBV6-3 to TRBJ1-1; D call uncertain. Trimming removed 5 bases at V and 4 bases at J, with 8 bases between. The CDR3 is 12 amino acids. Germline loops: CDR1 MNHEY, CDR2 SVGEGT. The CDR3 bases are TGTGCCAGCAGTCGGGTGGTCACTGAAGCTTTCTTT. This translates into CASSRVVTEAFF.

The chain joins TRBV6-6 to TRBJ1-4, with 7 nucleotides matching TRBD1. In germline, CDR1 is MNHNY, CDR2 SVGAGI (reference sequence). Unmatched junction bases numbered 7, after V lost 7 bases and J lost 8 bases. The CDR3 covers 13 residues. The CDR3 DNA follows: TGTGCCAGCAACCGACAGGGTGTGGAAAAACTGTTTTTT. Translation gives CASNRQGVEKLFF.

This clone showed up just a few times. The chain carries TRBV7-3 and TRBJ2-2; 9 bases are a match to TRBD1. The length of the CDR3 is 17 residues. Germline CDR1 SGHTA, CDR2 FQGTGA. With 1 base clipped from V and 5 bases from J, the junction kept 8 bases outside the gene matches. The CDR3 region is CASSLNPPGQGTGELFF. CDR3 coding DNA: TGTGCCAGCAGCTTAAATCCACCGGGACAGGGTACCGGGGAGCTGTTTTTT.